The clone carrying this TCR beta chain was found many times. What it binds is unknown. The data stem from a study of T cell repertoires in cytomegalovirus infection. Overall study context: From public TCR beta signatures came an indication of both CMV infection and matching HLA type. The study, taken as a whole, reports: Dominating the ex vivo response were HLA-C-restricted CMV-specific TCR beta clonotypes.

TCRdb re-analysed the reads in MiXCR, keeping a single row per CDR3 protein. The profile shows roughly 230,000 distinct CDR3 sequences, about 12% of them singletons. This TCR was sampled from a human donor in good health (CMV status not recorded). Some clones in this sample may be carry-over from other donors' samples. The sample comprised PBMCs.

The CDR3 protein is CASSATRGGEQYF. The CDR3 DNA reads TGTGCCAGCAGCGCTACTCGGGGTGGGGAGCAGTACTTC. This rearrangement joins TRBV7-2 to TRBJ2-7, with D possibly TRBD2 on 5 matching bases. The CDR3 runs to 13 residues. Germline V CDR1 and CDR2: SGHTA, FQGNSA. Deletions cut 5 bases from V and 7 bases from J, with 15 bases between. Combining the CDR3 with reference TRBV7-2 and TRBJ2-7 gives the whole variable domain GAGVSQSPSNKVTEKGKDVELRCDPISGHTALYWYRQSLGQGLEFLIYFQGNSAPDKSGLPSDRFSAERTGGSVSTLTIQRTQQEDSAVYLCASSATRGGEQYFGPGTRLTVT.